This T cell receptor (beta chain) was sequenced for a study of shared clonotypes between healthy human individuals. V was cut by 0 bases and J by 2 bases, with 8 bases left in between. CDR3 length: 16 residues. Germline V gene sequence: CDR1 KGHSH, CDR2 LQKENI. Samples underwent the assay at deep level. The protocol was immunoSEQ multiplex PCR, while the TCRdb copy is restricted to in-frame clones and leaves out a portion. The sample contains under 2,500,000 clones, approximately 95% of which appear only once. The chain links TRBV18 to TRBJ2-6; D unresolved. This clonotype originated in a young man in good health. Sample: naive CD4+ T cells sorted from blood. Stated subset: CD45RA+ positively selected. CDR3 DNA: TGTGCCAGCTCACCACCGACATCGACTGGGGCCAACGTCCTGACTTTC. This sequence encodes CASSPPTSTGANVLTF.